The sequence of this T cell receptor beta chain was determined in a study of T cells in Graves' hyperthyroidism and ophthalmopathy. CDR3 length: 16 amino acids. V was shortened by 0 bases and J by 1 base, with 9 bases between the two germline ends. CDR1 is SGHTA and CDR2 is FQGNSA in the germline V gene. There were TCR beta CDR3 regions amplified from RNA transcripts. Using the HTBI primer set, a first-round RT-PCR was run on the TCR CDR3. TCRdb passed the multiplex PCR reads through MiXCR, listing each CDR3 protein once. The data show under 400,000 distinct CDR3 sequences, 15% to 20% seen once. The sequenced material came from blood. The chain employs TRBV7-2 and TRBJ2-2; D unresolved. The TCR originated in a woman aged 45-59 years with Graves' hyperthyroidism. The CDR3 DNA sequence: TGTGCCAGCAGCTTAGCTGGCAGAAAGAACACCGGGGAGCTGTTTTTT. This encodes CASSLAGRKNTGELFF.